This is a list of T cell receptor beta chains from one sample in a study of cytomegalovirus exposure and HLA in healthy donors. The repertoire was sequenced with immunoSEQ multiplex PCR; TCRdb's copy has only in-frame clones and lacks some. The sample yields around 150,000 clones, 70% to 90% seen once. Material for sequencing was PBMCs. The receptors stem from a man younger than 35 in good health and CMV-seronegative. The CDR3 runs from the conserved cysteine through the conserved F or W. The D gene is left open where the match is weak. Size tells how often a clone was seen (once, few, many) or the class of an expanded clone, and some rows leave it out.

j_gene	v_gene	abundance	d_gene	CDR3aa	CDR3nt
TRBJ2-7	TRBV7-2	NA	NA	CASSTDGVLDEQYF	TGTGCCAGCAGCACCGACGGGGTCCTGGACGAGCAGTACTTC
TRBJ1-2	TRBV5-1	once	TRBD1	CASRADRDYGYTF	TGCGCCAGCCGCGCCGACAGGGACTATGGCTACACCTTC
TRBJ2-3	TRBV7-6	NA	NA	CASSLAADTQYF	TGTGCCAGCAGCTTAGCGGCTGATACGCAGTATTTT
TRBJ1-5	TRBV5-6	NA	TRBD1	CASSLTGDLDQPQHF	TGTGCCAGCAGCTTGACAGGGGACCTAGATCAGCCCCAGCATTTT
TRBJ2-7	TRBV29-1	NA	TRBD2	CSVEGWGTSADYEQYF	TGCAGCGTTGAAGGCTGGGGGACTAGCGCCGACTACGAGCAGTACTTC
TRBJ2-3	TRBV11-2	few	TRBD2	CASSPGLEDTQYF	TGTGCCAGCAGCCCGGGACTAGAAGATACGCAGTATTTT
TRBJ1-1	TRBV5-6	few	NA	CASSLFQVVNTEAFF	TGTGCCAGCAGCTTGTTTCAGGTTGTGAACACTGAAGCTTTCTTT
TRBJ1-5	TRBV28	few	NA	CASSKFSGTNQPQHF	TGTGCCAGCAGCAAATTCTCAGGGACTAATCAGCCCCAGCATTTT
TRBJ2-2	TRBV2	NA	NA	CASSVDTPGELFF	TGTGCCAGCAGTGTGGACACCCCCGGGGAGCTGTTTTTT
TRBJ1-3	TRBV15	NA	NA	CATSGNPQDRTFSGNTIYF	TGTGCCACCAGCGGGAACCCTCAGGACAGAACGTTCTCTGGAAACACCATATATTTT
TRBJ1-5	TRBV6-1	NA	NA	CASSVQPSNQPQHF	TGTGCCAGCAGTGTACAGCCTAGCAATCAGCCCCAGCATTTT
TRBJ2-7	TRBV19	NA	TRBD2	CASSPGLAGQYEQYF	TGTGCCAGTAGTCCAGGGCTAGCGGGCCAGTACGAGCAGTACTTC
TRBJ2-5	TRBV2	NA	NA	CASRVSGAEETQYF	TGTGCCAGCAGGGTTAGCGGCGCCGAAGAGACCCAGTACTTC
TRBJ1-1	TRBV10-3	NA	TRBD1	CAMGDSSEAFF	TGTGCCATGGGGGACAGTAGTGAAGCTTTCTTT
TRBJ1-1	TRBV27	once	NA	CASSLGQGTTEAFF	TGTGCCAGCAGTTTAGGTCAGGGGACGACTGAAGCTTTCTTT
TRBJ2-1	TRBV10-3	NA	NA	CAIEREGTEQFF	TGTGCCATCGAGCGTGAGGGCACTGAGCAGTTCTTC
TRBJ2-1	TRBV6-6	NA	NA	CASSRNEQFF	TGTGCCAGCAGCCGTAATGAGCAGTTCTTC
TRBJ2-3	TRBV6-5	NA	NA	CASREEGITDTQYF	TGTGCCAGCAGAGAGGAGGGGATCACAGATACGCAGTATTTT
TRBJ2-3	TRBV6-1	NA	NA	CASSELEGTVYTDTQYF	TGTGCCAGCAGTGAACTGGAGGGGACAGTATACACAGATACGCAGTATTTT
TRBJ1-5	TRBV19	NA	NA	CASTLGVLNQPQHF	TGTGCCAGTACCCTAGGGGTCCTAAATCAGCCCCAGCATTTT
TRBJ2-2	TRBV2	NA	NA	CASSEDGRSTGELFF	TGTGCCAGCAGTGAAGACGGTCGGAGCACCGGGGAGCTGTTTTTT
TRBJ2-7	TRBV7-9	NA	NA	CASSLFGQRNILSGYEQYF	TGTGCCAGCAGCTTATTTGGACAAAGGAATATCTTGTCGGGCTACGAGCAGTACTTC
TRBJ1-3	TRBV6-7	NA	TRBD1	CASSFGQVGNTIYF	TGTGCCAGCAGTTTTGGACAGGTGGGAAACACCATATATTTT
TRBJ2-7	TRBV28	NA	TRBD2	CASSGLAGYEQYF	TGTGCCAGCAGTGGACTAGCGGGCTACGAGCAGTACTTC
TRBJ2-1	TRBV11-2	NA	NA	CASRRTGKQFF	TGTGCCAGCAGAAGAACAGGGAAGCAGTTCTTC
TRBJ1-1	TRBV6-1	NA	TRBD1	CASSPRQGAGTEAFF	TGTGCCAGCAGTCCTCGACAGGGGGCAGGAACTGAAGCTTTCTTT
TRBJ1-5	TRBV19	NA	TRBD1	CASKRDRRDQPQHF	TGTGCCAGTAAACGGGACAGGCGGGACCAGCCCCAGCATTTT
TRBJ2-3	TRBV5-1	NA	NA	CASSLVGISTDTQYF	TGCGCCAGCAGCTTGGTCGGGATTAGCACAGATACGCAGTATTTT
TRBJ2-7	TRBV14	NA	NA	CASPTNRNLSYEQYF	TGTGCCAGCCCCACGAACAGGAACCTAAGTTACGAGCAGTACTTC
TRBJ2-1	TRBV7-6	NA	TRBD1	CASSLVWTGVNEQFF	TGTGCCAGCAGCTTAGTTTGGACAGGGGTGAATGAGCAGTTCTTC
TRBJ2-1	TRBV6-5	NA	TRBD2	CASSRPGLVNEQFF	TGTGCCAGCAGTCGTCCGGGACTAGTAAATGAGCAGTTCTTC
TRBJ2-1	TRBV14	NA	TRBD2	CASSQVPSGYINEQFF	TGTGCCAGCAGCCAAGTCCCTAGCGGGTATATTAATGAGCAGTTCTTC
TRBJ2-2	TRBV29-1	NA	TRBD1	CSARTGASTGELFF	TGCAGTGCTCGGACAGGGGCGAGCACCGGGGAGCTGTTTTTT
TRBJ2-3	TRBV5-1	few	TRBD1	CASSHPGGVSTDTQYF	TGCGCCAGCAGCCACCCAGGGGGCGTAAGCACAGATACGCAGTATTTT
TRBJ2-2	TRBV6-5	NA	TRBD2	CASGSGDTGELFF	TGTGCCAGCGGTAGCGGGGACACCGGGGAGCTGTTTTTT
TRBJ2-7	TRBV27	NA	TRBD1	CASSLQGAYEQYF	TGTGCCAGCAGCCTGCAGGGGGCATACGAGCAGTACTTC
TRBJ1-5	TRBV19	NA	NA	CASNTPRLWSNQPQHF	TGTGCCAGTAACACTCCCCGACTGTGGAGCAATCAGCCCCAGCATTTT
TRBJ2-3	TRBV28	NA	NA	CASRLETSTDTQYF	TGTGCCAGCAGGCTGGAGACTAGCACAGATACGCAGTATTTT
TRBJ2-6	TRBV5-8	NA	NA	CASTLGSSGANVLTF	TGTGCCAGCACCCTGGGCAGCTCTGGGGCCAACGTCCTGACTTTC
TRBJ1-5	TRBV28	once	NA	CASSSSNRQPQHF	TGTGCCAGCAGTTCATCGAACCGGCAGCCCCAGCATTTT
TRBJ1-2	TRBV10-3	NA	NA	CAISESLQSSNYGYTF	TGTGCCATCAGTGAGTCTCTACAGAGTTCTAACTATGGCTACACCTTC
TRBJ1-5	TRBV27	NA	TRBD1	CASSPGGGQPQHF	TGTGCCAGCAGTCCAGGGGGCGGACAGCCCCAGCATTTT
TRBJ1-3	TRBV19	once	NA	CASTPQGSGNTIYF	TGTGCCAGTACCCCCCAGGGATCTGGAAACACCATATATTTT